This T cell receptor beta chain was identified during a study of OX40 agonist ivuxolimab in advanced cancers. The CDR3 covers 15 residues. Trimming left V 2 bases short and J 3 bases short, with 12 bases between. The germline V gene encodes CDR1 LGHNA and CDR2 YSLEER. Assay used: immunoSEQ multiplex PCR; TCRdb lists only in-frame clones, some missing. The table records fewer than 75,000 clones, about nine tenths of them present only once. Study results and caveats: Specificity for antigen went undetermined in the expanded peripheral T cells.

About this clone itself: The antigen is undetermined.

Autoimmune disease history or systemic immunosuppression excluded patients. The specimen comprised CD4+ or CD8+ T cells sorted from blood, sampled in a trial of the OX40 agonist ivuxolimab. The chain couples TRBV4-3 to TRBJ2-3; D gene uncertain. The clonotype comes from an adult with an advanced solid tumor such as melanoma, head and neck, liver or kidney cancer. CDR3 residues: CASSQSRVSTDTQYF. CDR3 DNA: TGCGCCAGCAGCCAATCCAGAGTCAGTACAGATACGCAGTATTTT.